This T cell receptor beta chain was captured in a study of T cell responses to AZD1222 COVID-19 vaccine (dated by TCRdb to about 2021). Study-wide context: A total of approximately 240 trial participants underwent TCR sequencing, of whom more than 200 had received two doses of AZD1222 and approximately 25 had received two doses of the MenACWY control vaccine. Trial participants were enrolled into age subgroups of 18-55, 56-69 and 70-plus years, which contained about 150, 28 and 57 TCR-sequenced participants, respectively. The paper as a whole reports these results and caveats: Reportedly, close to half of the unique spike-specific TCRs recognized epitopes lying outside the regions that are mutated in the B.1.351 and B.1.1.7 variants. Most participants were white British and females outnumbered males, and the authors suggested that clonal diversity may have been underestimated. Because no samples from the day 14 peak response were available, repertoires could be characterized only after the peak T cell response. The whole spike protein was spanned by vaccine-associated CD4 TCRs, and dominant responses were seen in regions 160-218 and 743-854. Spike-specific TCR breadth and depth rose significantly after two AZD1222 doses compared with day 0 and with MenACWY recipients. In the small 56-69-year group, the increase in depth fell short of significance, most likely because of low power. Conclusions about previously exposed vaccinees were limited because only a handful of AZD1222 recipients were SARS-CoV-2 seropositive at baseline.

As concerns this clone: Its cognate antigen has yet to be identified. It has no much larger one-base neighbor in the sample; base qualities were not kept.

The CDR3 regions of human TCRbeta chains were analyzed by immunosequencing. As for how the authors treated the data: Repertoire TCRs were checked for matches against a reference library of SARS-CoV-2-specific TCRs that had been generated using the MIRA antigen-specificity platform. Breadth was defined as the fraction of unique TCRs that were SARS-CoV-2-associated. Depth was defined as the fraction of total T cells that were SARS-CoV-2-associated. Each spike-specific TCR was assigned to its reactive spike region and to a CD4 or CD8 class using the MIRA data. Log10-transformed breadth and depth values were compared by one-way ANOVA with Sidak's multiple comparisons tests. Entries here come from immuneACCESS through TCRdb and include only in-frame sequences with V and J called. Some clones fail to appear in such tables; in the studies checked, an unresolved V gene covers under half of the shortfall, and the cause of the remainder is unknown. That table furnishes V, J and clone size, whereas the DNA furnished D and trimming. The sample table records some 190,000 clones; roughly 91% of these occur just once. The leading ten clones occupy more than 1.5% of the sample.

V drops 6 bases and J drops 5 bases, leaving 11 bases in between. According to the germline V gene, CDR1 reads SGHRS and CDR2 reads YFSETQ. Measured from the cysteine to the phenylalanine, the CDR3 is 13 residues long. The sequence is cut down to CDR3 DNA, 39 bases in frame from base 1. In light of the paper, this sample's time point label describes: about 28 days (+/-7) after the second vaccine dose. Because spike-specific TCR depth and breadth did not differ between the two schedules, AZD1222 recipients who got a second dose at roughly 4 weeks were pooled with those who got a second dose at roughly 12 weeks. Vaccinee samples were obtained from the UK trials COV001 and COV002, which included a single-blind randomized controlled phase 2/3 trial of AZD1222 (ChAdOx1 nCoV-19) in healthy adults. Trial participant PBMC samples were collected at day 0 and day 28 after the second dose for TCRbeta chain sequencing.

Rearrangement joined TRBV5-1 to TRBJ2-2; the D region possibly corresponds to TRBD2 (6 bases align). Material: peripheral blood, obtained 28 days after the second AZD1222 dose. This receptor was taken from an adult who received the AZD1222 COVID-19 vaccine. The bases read TGCGCCAGCAAGCAGGAGGGGACCGGGGAGCTGTTTTTT. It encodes CASKQEGTGELFF.